This passage covers 15 T cell receptor beta chains from one sample sequenced in a study of monozygotic twins with inflammatory bowel disease. TCRdb reanalyzed the 5' RACE reads and collapses them to one entry per CDR3 protein, without DNA. This sample's table reports 300,000 to 400,000 distinct CDR3 sequences. Input material: blood. Receptor source: a human donor with ulcerative colitis or Crohn's disease, or a healthy co-twin of an affected twin (not recorded which).

The V and J genes are TRBV20-1 and TRBJ2-7; TCRdb picks TRBD2, but there is no DNA to check that call. CDR1 is DFQATT and CDR2 is SNEGSKA in the germline V gene (reference sequence). The CDR3 is 15 amino acids. The CDR3 reads CSADGLAGKPYEQYF.

V and J are TRBV20-1 and TRBJ2-5. In germline, CDR1 is DFQATT, CDR2 SNEGSKA (reference sequence). The CDR3 is 12 residues long. CDR3 in amino acids: CSVGSTKETQYF.

The V and J genes are TRBV5-1 and TRBJ2-1; TCRdb gives TRBD2 as the D gene, but with no DNA this cannot be confirmed. The CDR3 runs to 18 residues. Germline CDR1 and CDR2: SGHRS and YFSETQ. This CDR3 reads CASSLEGGSASSYNEQFF. Supplemented by reference TRBV5-1 and TRBJ2-1, the full variable domain reads KAGVTQTPRYLIKTRGQQVTLSCSPISGHRSVSWYQQTPGQGLQFLFEYFSETQRNKGNFPGRFSGRQFSNSRSEMNVSTLELGDSALYLCASSLEGGSASSYNEQFFGPGTRLTVL.

The chain is built from TRBV18 and TRBJ2-7; TCRdb proposes TRBD1, but this gene call is untestable without DNA. The CDR3 has 15 residues. Germline CDR1 reads KGHSH; CDR2 reads LQKENI. The chain's CDR3 is CASSPGSGVTYEQYF. Full variable domain (remainder filled in from reference TRBV18 and TRBJ2-7): NAGVMQNPRHLVRRRGQEARLRCSPMKGHSHVYWYRQLPEEGLKFMVYLQKENIIDESGMPKERFSAEFPKEGPSILRIQQVVRGDSAAYFCASSPGSGVTYEQYFGPGTRLTVT.

The chain is built from TRBV20-1 and TRBJ1-1. From germline, CDR1 is DFQATT and CDR2 SNEGSKA (reference sequence). This CDR3 contains 15 residues. This chain's CDR3 is CSARDQATTNTEAFF.

The chain carries TRBV4-2 and TRBJ2-7; TCRdb designates TRBD2, a call that cannot be tested without DNA. The CDR3 covers 17 residues. Germline CDR1 is LGHNA and CDR2 is YNFKEQ. The CDR3 reads CASSPTLSGSATYEQYF.

This chain links TRBV20-1 with TRBJ2-7. This CDR3 is 13 amino acids long. Germline-derived CDR1 and CDR2 are DFQATT and SNEGSKA (reference sequence). The CDR3 region is CSARGAVSYEQYF.

This sequence joins TRBV19 and TRBJ1-5; TCRdb reports TRBD1, a call that lacks DNA to check it against. The CDR3 length is 14 residues. Germline-derived CDR1 and CDR2 are LNHDA and SQIVND (reference sequence). The CDR3 here is CASSIRRGSQPQHF.

The chain has TRBV28 and TRBJ2-6. CDR3 length: 15 amino acids. Germline V gene sequence: CDR1 MDHEN, CDR2 SYDVKM. CDR3 in amino acids: CASTFQVSGANVLTF.

CDR3 sequence: CSATLDTYYEQYF. The chain has TRBV20-1 and TRBJ2-7. CDR1 and CDR2 (germline): DFQATT, SNEGSKA (reference sequence). CDR3 length equals 13 residues.

The rearrangement links TRBV5-1 to TRBJ2-4; there is no DNA to check the TCRdb D call of TRBD1. This CDR3 has 16 residues. The germline V gene has CDR1 SGHRS and CDR2 YFSETQ. The CDR3 loop reads CASSPRDQGAKNIQYF. The whole variable domain, remainder taken from reference TRBV5-1 and TRBJ2-4, is KAGVTQTPRYLIKTRGQQVTLSCSPISGHRSVSWYQQTPGQGLQFLFEYFSETQRNKGNFPGRFSGRQFSNSRSEMNVSTLELGDSALYLCASSPRDQGAKNIQYFGAGTRLSVL.

The chain combines TRBV24-1 with TRBJ2-1; the D call from TCRdb, TRBD2, cannot be confirmed without DNA. From germline, CDR1 is KGHDR and CDR2 SFDVKD. The CDR3 sequence is 13 residues long. CDR3 sequence: CATEKREYDEQFF.

The chain has TRBV5-6 and TRBJ2-7; TCRdb names TRBD2, which stays unverified in the absence of DNA. Germline CDR1 is SGHDT and CDR2 is YYEEEE. The CDR3 loop spans 16 amino acids. CDR3 in amino acids: CASSLGLGTAGVEQYF.

The chain links TRBV28 to TRBJ2-2; TCRdb designates TRBD2, a call that cannot be tested without DNA. The CDR3 is made up of 15 amino acids. Germline V gene data show CDR1 as MDHEN and CDR2 as SYDVKM. CDR3 amino acids: CASKGGREDTGELFF.

The chain links TRBV7-6 to TRBJ2-5; the TCRdb call, TRBD2, lacks DNA for checking. Germline CDR1 and CDR2: SGHVS and FNYEAQ. The CDR3 is made up of 15 amino acids. CDR3: CASSFSGGPGETQYF.